This T cell receptor (beta chain) appears in the sequencing data of a study of blood T cell repertoires in COVID-19. Study-level background: There were acute and convalescent COVID-19 samples, and they came from the United States, Italy and Spain. T cells, B-cell-depleted T cells, or PBMCs provided the cDNA or gDNA that served as material.

This clone was seen more than once but under ten times. Germline assignment: CDR1 LNHDA and CDR2 SQIVND (reference sequence). The CDR3 is 16 residues long. With 6 bases clipped from V and 1 base from J, the junction kept 9 bases outside the gene matches. As processed by the authors: Amplification from reference gene primers served as the basis for estimated nucleated cell counts. Measured with immunoSEQ multiplex PCR; TCRdb has only the in-frame clones, and not every one. The V and J calls and clone size were taken over from that table, and D and trimming were inferred from the DNA. The data contain around 110,000 clones, around 86% of them singletons.

J is TRBJ2-3 and V is TRBV19; 8 bases align to TRBD1. The sample taken for sequencing was peripheral blood. This sequence was found in a man in his forties with acute or convalescent COVID-19. The CDR3 DNA follows: TGTGCCAGTAGGAACAGGGGGAACACTGGCACAGATACGCAGTATTTT. This gives the protein CASRNRGNTGTDTQYF.